The rows below give T cell receptor beta chains drawn from one sample of a study of T cell responses to AZD1222 COVID-19 vaccine. TCRdb's copy holds only in-frame clones and misses some; the assay was immunoSEQ multiplex PCR. The repertoire holds about 100,000 clones, with around 87% as singletons. Specimen: peripheral blood, collected on day 0 of MenACWY control vaccination. Receptor source: an adult in good health. The CDR3 runs from the conserved cysteine through the conserved F or W. Fields, in order: clone size, V gene, D gene, J gene, CDR3 DNA, CDR3 protein. D genes are given only for firm matches. Clone size is not always given. Where it is, it says once, few, many or a class for expanded clones.

few	TRBV6-4	.	TRBJ1-2	TGTGCCAGCAGTGACTTTCCCCCGGGGGGCTATGGCTACACCTTC	CASSDFPPGGYGYTF
.	TRBV9	.	TRBJ2-1	TGTGCCAGCAGCGCCCACGTGGCAGGGACGGGTGAGCAGTTCTTC	CASSAHVAGTGEQFF
.	TRBV28	.	TRBJ2-7	TGTGCCAGCAGTTCACCCGCCCCCCGGGGGTGGTACGAGCAGTACTTC	CASSSPAPRGWYEQYF
.	TRBV6-5	TRBD1	TRBJ1-1	TGTGCCAGCAGTTACTCACGGACAGGGGACACTGAAGCTTTCTTT	CASSYSRTGDTEAFF
.	TRBV7-9	.	TRBJ2-1	TGTGCCAGCAGCTTAGTACAGGGGAGGGATGAGCAGTTCTTC	CASSLVQGRDEQFF
.	TRBV10-3	TRBD1	TRBJ2-7	TGTGCCATCAAACAAACCCCACAGGGGGCCTACGAGCAGTACTTC	CAIKQTPQGAYEQYF
.	TRBV9	TRBD1	TRBJ2-5	TGTGCCAGCAGCGCCATGGGACAGGAGAAAGAGACCCAGTACTTC	CASSAMGQEKETQYF
.	TRBV2	.	TRBJ1-5	TGTGCCAGCATGGGCGGTTATAGCAATCAGCCCCAGCATTTT	CASMGGYSNQPQHF
few	TRBV5-1	.	TRBJ1-5	TGCGCCAGCAGCCCCGATTACAGATACAATCAGCCCCAGCATTTT	CASSPDYRYNQPQHF
.	TRBV7-2	.	TRBJ2-3	TGTGCCAGCAGCCTATGGACCCCTAGGGATACGCAGTATTTT	CASSLWTPRDTQYF
.	TRBV5-1	.	TRBJ2-5	TGCGCCAGCAGCGCGAAAAGGGAGACCCAGTACTTC	CASSAKRETQYF
.	TRBV4-3	.	TRBJ1-2	TGCGCCAGCAGCCAAGTCCACGACTCAGCTAACTATGGCTACACCTTC	CASSQVHDSANYGYTF
.	TRBV27	.	TRBJ1-1	TGTGCCAGCAGTTCCCAACGGGCAGTTCGTGGAGCTTTCTTT	CASSSQRAVRGAFF
few	TRBV3-1/TRBV3-2	TRBD1	TRBJ1-3	TGTGCCAGCAGCAGGGGACAGTCCGGAAACACCATATATTTT	CASSRGQSGNTIYF
.	TRBV5-1	TRBD1	TRBJ1-2	TGCGCCAGCAACTCCGGACAGGGGTTCAACTATGGCTACACCTTC	CASNSGQGFNYGYTF
few	TRBV4-2	TRBD1	TRBJ2-3	TGTGCCAGCAGCCCATTGACAGGGGCGACAGATACGCAGTATTTT	CASSPLTGATDTQYF
.	TRBV3-1/TRBV3-2	TRBD2	TRBJ2-3	TGTGCCAGCAGCCAAGACCTAGCGGGAGGGCACAATACGCAGTATTTT	CASSQDLAGGHNTQYF
few	TRBV29-1	TRBD1	TRBJ2-7	TGCAGCGCCACCGGAGGGGACAGGAGCTCCTACGAGCAGTACTTC	CSATGGDRSSYEQYF
.	TRBV4-3	.	TRBJ2-1	TGCGCCAGCAGCCAACAGGAGAATGAGCAGTTCTTC	CASSQQENEQFF
.	TRBV6-5	TRBD1	TRBJ2-7	TGTGCCAGCCAGACCCGGGACAGGAGTCCCTACGAGCAGTACTTC	CASQTRDRSPYEQYF
.	TRBV11-2	TRBD2	TRBJ2-1	TGTGCCAGCAGCTTTAGCGGGAGGGCCGGCGATGAGCAGTTCTTC	CASSFSGRAGDEQFF
.	TRBV15	.	TRBJ2-7	TGTGCCACCAGCAGAGACAGGGCCCGGGAGCAGTACTTC	CATSRDRAREQYF
few	TRBV19	.	TRBJ1-4	TGTGCCTCCAACCGGGGGGCTAATGAAAAACTGTTTTTT	CASNRGANEKLFF
.	TRBV10-3	TRBD2	TRBJ2-3	TGTGCCATCAGTGAGCCGGGACTAGCGGTGGGAGATACGCAGTATTTT	CAISEPGLAVGDTQYF
.	TRBV6-5	TRBD2	TRBJ2-5	TGTGCCAGCAGCCAGACTAGCGGGTTTCAAGAGACCCAGTACTTC	CASSQTSGFQETQYF
.	TRBV28	TRBD2	TRBJ2-1	TGTGCCAGCAGTTCGATACAGACTAGCGGGGACGGTGAGCAGTTCTTC	CASSSIQTSGDGEQFF
.	TRBV28	.	TRBJ1-3	TGTGCCAGCAGTACCGGGGGTGGAAACACCATATATTTT	CASSTGGGNTIYF
.	TRBV18	.	TRBJ2-2	TGTGCCAGCTCACCACCGGCTTTCGCCGGGGAGCTGTTTTTT	CASSPPAFAGELFF
.	TRBV7-9	.	TRBJ2-1	TGTGCCAGCAGCGAGGACTCCCGCGGGTCCTACAATGAGCAGTTCTTC	CASSEDSRGSYNEQFF
.	TRBV11-3	TRBD1	TRBJ2-2	TGTGCCAGCAGCTTGGGACAGGCTGCCGGGGAGCTGTTTTTT	CASSLGQAAGELFF
.	TRBV7-2	.	TRBJ2-3	TGTGCCAGCAGCTTGGGGCGGGCCGCTGGAAATACGCAGTATTTT	CASSLGRAAGNTQYF
.	TRBV10-3	TRBD1	TRBJ1-5	TGTGCCATCGGAGGGGGCCAAAATCAGCCCCAGCATTTT	CAIGGGQNQPQHF
.	TRBV29-1	TRBD2	TRBJ2-1	TGCAGCGCCGAGAGTAGCGGGAGGGAAGACAATGAGCAGTTCTTC	CSAESSGREDNEQFF
.	TRBV7-2	.	TRBJ1-5	TGTGCCAGCAGCTTAAACCGGCGAAGCAATCAGCCCCAGCATTTT	CASSLNRRSNQPQHF
.	TRBV19	.	TRBJ2-1	TGTGCCAGTAGTATGGGTCCGGGCGGCAATGAGCAGTTCTTC	CASSMGPGGNEQFF
few	TRBV5-5	TRBD1	TRBJ1-4	TGTGCCAGCAGCTTGGAGAGGGGACAGGGATATGAAAAACTGTTTTTT	CASSLERGQGYEKLFF
.	TRBV11-2	.	TRBJ2-7	TGTGCCAGCAGCTTAGGAAGGCCAGGGGGGTACGAGCAGTACTTC	CASSLGRPGGYEQYF
.	TRBV12-3/TRBV12-4	.	TRBJ2-7	TGTGCCAGCAGTCTAAGCTCCGGCGAGCAGTACTTC	CASSLSSGEQYF
.	TRBV7-2	.	TRBJ2-3	TGTGCCAGCAGCCCCGTGAAGAGGAGCACAGATACGCAGTATTTT	CASSPVKRSTDTQYF
.	TRBV6-5	TRBD1	TRBJ1-2	TGTGCCAGCACCCCCTCGGGCAGGGGGAATGGCTACACCTTC	CASTPSGRGNGYTF
.	TRBV4-1	.	TRBJ2-2	TGCGCCAGCAGCCAGGACTACAGCGAGACTGGGGAGCTGTTTTTT	CASSQDYSETGELFF
.	TRBV2	.	TRBJ1-5	TGTGCCAGCAGCAGGGGAAGCAATCAGCCCCAGCATTTT	CASSRGSNQPQHF
.	TRBV7-3	.	TRBJ2-1	TGTGCCAGCAGCTTATCGGGACCCGACAATGAGCAGTTCTTC	CASSLSGPDNEQFF
.	TRBV9	.	TRBJ2-3	TGTGCCAGCAGCGTAGGGTTAGATACGCAGTATTTT	CASSVGLDTQYF
.	TRBV2	TRBD1	TRBJ1-6	TGTGCCAGCAGTGAAGAGGGACAGGGGAATAATTCACCCCTCCACTTT	CASSEEGQGNNSPLHF
.	TRBV28	TRBD1	TRBJ2-7	TGTGCCAGCAGTCCAACAGGGGGTGGTTCGTACGAGCAGTACTTC	CASSPTGGGSYEQYF
.	TRBV9	.	TRBJ2-7	TGTGCCAGCAGCCCCAGGGGAGTCTACGAGCAGTACTTC	CASSPRGVYEQYF
.	TRBV10-1	.	TRBJ2-2	TGCGCCAGCAGTGACCCGGGTGGCCCCGGGGAGCTGTTTTTT	CASSDPGGPGELFF
.	TRBV7-6	.	TRBJ2-1	TGTGCCAGCAGCTTCACAACCCGTGAGCAGTTCTTC	CASSFTTREQFF
.	TRBV6-1	.	TRBJ2-7	TGTGCCAGCAGTGAGGCAGCTGTAGGGGGATCCTACGAGCAGTACTTC	CASSEAAVGGSYEQYF
.	TRBV20-1	.	TRBJ1-1	TGCAGTGCTAGGAGCACTGAAGCTTTCTTT	CSARSTEAFF